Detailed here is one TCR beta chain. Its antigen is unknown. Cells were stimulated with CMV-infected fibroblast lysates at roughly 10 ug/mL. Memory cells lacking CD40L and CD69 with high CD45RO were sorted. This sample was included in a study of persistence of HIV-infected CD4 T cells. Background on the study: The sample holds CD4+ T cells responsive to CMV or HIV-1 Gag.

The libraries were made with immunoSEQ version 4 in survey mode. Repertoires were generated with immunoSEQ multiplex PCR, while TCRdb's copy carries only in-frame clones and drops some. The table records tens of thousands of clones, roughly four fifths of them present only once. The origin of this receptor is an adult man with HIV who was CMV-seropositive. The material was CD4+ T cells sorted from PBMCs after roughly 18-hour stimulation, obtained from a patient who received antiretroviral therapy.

The CDR3 here is CASSLGSPDVKHF. The CDR3 DNA is TGCGCCAGCAGCTTGGGATCGCCGGACGTCAAGCATTTT. The chain uses TRBV5-1 and TRBJ1-5; the D is unclear. The germline V gene has CDR1 SGHRS and CDR2 YFSETQ. The V and J ends lost 0 bases and 14 bases respectively, with 15 bases between them. The CDR3 extends over 13 amino acids. The full variable domain, its missing parts supplied by reference TRBV5-1 and TRBJ1-5, is KAGVTQTPRYLIKTRGQQVTLSCSPISGHRSVSWYQQTPGQGLQFLFEYFSETQRNKGNFPGRFSGRQFSNSRSEMNVSTLELGDSALYLCASSLGSPDVKHFGDGTRLSIL.